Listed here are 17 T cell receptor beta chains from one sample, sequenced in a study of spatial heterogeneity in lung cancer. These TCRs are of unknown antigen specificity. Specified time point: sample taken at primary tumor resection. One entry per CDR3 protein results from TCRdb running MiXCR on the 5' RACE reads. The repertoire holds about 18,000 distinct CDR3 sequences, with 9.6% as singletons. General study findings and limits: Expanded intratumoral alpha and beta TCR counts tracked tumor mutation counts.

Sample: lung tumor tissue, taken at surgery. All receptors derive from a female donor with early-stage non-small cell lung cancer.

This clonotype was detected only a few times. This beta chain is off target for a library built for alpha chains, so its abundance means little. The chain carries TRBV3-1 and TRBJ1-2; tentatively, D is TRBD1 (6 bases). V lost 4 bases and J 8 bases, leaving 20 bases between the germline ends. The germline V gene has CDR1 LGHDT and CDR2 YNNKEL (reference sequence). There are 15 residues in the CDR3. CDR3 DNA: TGTGCCAGCAGCCGGGGGCTGGGACTGCAACGGGGCTACACCTTC. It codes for CASSRGLGLQRGYTF.

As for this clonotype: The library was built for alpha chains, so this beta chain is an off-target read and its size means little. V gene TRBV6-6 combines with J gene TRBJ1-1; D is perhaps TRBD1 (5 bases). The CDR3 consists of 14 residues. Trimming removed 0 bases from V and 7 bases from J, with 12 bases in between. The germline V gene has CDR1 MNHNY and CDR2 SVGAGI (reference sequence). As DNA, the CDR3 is TGTGCCAGCAGTTACTCGAAGGGGCTCGTTGAAGCTTTCTTT. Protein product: CASSYSKGLVEAFF.

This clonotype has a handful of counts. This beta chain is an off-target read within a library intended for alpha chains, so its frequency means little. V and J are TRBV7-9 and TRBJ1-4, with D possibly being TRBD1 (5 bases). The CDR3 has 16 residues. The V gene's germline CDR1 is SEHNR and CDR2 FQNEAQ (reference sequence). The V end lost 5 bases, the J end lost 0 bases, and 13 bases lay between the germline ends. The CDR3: CASSIRGSPTNEKLFF. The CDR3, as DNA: TGTGCCAGCAGCATTCGGGGCAGCCCAACTAATGAAAAACTGTTTTTT.

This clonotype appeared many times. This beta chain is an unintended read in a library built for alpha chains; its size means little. The CDR3 DNA reads as TGTGCCAGCAGCCCGCCGGGACTGAGCACAGATACGCAGTATTTT. Translated, it gives CASSPPGLSTDTQYF. The chain has TRBV7-9 and TRBJ2-3; a possible D gene is TRBD2 (6 bases). Germline CDR1 reads SEHNR; CDR2 reads FQNEAQ (reference sequence). The V and J ends lost 5 bases and 0 bases respectively, with 12 bases between them. This CDR3 region has 15 residues.

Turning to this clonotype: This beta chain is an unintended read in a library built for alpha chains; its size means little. The CDR3 region has the DNA TGTGCCAGCTCACGATTAAGGGACACCGGGGAGCTGTTTTTT. The encoded protein is CASSRLRDTGELFF. This chain links TRBV18 with TRBJ2-2; D gene unclear. The CDR3 contains 14 residues. Germline V gene lookup returns CDR1 KGHSH and CDR2 LQKENI. V was clipped by 4 bases and J by 3 bases, with 9 bases between them.

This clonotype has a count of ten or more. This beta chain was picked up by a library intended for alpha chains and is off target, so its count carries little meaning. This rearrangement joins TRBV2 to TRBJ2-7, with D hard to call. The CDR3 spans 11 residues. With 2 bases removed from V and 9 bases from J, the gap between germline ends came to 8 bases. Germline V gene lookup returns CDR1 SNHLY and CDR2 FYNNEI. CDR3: CASSETLWQYF. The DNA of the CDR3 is TGTGCCAGCAGTGAAACGCTCTGGCAGTACTTC. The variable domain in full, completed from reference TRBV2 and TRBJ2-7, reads EPEVTQTPSHQVTQMGQEVILRCVPISNHLYFYWYRQILGQKVEFLVSFYNNEISEKSEIFDDQFSVERPDGSNFTLKIRSTKLEDSAMYFCASSETLWQYFGPGTRLTVT.

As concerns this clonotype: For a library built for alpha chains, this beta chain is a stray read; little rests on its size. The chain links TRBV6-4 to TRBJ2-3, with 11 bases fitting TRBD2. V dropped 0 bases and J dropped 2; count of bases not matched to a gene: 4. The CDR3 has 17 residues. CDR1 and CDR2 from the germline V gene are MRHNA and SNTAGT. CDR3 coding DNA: TGTGCCAGCAGTGACTCTGCTAGCGGGGGGCACACAGATACGCAGTATTTT. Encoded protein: CASSDSASGGHTDTQYF.

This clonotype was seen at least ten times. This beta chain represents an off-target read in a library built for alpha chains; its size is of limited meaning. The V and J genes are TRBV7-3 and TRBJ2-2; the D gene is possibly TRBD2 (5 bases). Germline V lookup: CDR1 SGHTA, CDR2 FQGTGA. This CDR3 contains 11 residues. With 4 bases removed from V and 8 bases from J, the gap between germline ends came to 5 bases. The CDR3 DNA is TGTGCCAGCAGCTCGGGAGGGGAGCTGTTTTTT. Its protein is CASSSGGELFF. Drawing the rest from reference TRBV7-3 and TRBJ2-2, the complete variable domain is GAGVSQTPSNKVTEKGKYVELRCDPISGHTALYWYRQSLGQGPEFLIYFQGTGAADDSGLPNDRFFAVRPEGSVSTLKIQRTERGDSAVYLCASSSGGELFFGEGSRLTVL.

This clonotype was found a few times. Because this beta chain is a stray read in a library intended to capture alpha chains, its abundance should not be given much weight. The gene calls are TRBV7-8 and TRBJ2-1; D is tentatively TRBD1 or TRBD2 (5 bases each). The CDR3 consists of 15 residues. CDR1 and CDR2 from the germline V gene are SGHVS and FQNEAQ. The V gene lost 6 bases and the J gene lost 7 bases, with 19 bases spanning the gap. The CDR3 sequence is CASSRPGQGLNEQFF. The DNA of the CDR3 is TGTGCCAGCAGTCGACCGGGGCAGGGATTAAATGAGCAGTTCTTC.

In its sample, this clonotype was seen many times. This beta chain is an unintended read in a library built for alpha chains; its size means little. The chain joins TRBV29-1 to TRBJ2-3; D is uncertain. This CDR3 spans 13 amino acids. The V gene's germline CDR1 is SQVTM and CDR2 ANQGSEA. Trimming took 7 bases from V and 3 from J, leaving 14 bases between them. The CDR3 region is CSATPPGTDTQYF. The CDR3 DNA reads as TGCAGCGCCACCCCCCCCGGTACAGATACGCAGTATTTT.

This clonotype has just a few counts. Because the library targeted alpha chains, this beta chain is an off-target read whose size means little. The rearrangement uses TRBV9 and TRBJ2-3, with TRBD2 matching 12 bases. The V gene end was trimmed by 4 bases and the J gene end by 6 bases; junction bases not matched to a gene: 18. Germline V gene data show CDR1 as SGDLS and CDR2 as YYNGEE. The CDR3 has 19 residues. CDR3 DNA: TGTGCCAGCAGCCCCCGCCTAGCGGGGGGGGGGCCCGCACACGATACGCAGTATTTT. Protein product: CASSPRLAGGGPAHDTQYF. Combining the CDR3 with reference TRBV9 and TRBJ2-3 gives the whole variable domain DSGVTQTPKHLITATGQRVTLRCSPRSGDLSVYWYQQSLDQGLQFLIQYYNGEERAKGNILERFSAQQFPDLHSELNLSSLELGDSALYFCASSPRLAGGGPAHDTQYFGPGTRLTVL.

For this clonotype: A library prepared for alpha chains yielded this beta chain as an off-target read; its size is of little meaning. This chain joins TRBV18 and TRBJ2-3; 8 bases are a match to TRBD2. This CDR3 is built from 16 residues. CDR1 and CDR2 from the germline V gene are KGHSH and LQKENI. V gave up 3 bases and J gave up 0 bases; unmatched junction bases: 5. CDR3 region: CASSPPAGASTDTQYF. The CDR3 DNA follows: TGTGCCAGCTCACCCCCAGCGGGGGCAAGCACAGATACGCAGTATTTT.

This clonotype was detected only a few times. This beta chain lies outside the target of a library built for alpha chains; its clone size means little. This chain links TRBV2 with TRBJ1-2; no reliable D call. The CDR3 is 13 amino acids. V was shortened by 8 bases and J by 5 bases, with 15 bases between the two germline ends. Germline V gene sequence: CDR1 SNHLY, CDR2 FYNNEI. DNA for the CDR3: TGTGCCAGCTGCGACGCAGACGGATATGGCTACACCTTC. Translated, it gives CASCDADGYGYTF. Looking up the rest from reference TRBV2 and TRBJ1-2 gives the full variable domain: EPEVTQTPSHQVTQMGQEVILRCVPISNHLYFYWYRQILGQKVEFLVSFYNNEISEKSEIFDDQFSVERPDGSNFTLKIRSTKLEDSAMYFCASCDADGYGYTFGSGTRLTVV.

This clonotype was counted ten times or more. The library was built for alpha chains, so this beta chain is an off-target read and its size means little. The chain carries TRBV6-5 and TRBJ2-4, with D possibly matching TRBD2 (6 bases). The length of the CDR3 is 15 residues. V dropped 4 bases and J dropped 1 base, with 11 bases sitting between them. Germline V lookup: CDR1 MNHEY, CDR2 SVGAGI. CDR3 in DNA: TGTGCCAGCAGTTTGGCGGGAAGGGCCAAAAACATTCAGTACTTC. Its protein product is CASSLAGRAKNIQYF.

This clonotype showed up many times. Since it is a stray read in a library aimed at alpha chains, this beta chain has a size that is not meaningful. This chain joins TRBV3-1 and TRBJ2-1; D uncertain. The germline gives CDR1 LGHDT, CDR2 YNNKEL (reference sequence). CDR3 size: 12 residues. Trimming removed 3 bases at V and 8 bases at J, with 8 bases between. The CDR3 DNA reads TGTGCCAGCAGCCAGTTACGGGATGAGCAGTTCTTC. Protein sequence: CASSQLRDEQFF.

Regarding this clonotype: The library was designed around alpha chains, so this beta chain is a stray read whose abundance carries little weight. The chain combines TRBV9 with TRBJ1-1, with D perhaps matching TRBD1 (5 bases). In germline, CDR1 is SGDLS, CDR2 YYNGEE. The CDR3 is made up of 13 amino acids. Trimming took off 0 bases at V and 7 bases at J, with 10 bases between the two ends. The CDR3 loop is CASSVVGASEAFF. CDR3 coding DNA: TGTGCCAGCAGCGTAGTCGGGGCGAGTGAAGCTTTCTTT.

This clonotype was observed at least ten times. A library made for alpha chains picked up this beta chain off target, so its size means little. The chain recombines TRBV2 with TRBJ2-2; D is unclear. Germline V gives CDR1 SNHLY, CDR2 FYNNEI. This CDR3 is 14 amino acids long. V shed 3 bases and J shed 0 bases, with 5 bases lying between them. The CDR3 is CASSENPNTGELFF. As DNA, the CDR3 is TGTGCCAGCAGTGAGAACCCGAACACCGGGGAGCTGTTTTTT.